The next 17 T cell receptor beta chains were all read from a single sample in a study of beta chain features in type 1 diabetes. The investigators reverse transcribed all of the isolated RNA, so they sequenced expressed TCRB transcripts. TCRdb's copy holds only in-frame clones and misses some; the assay was immunoSEQ multiplex PCR. The sample carries hundreds of thousands of clones, about 11% recorded once. Sequencing input: naive CD4+ T cells from blood. The receptors originated from a woman younger than 45 in good health.

This clone was seen a single time. The chain couples TRBV6-6 to TRBJ2-7; D is possibly TRBD1 (6 bases). V was clipped by 6 bases and J by 0 bases, with 12 bases between them. Germline-derived CDR1 and CDR2 are MNHNY and SVGAGI (reference sequence). The CDR3 has 14 residues. The CDR3 loop reads CASRPQGNSYEQYF. DNA of the CDR3: TGTGCCAGCAGGCCACAGGGTAACTCCTACGAGCAGTACTTC.

This clone was observed a handful of times. The chain combines TRBV2 with TRBJ2-1, with D possibly being TRBD2 (6 bases). The CDR3 spans 11 residues. Germline V lookup: CDR1 SNHLY, CDR2 FYNNEI. The V gene lost 6 bases and the J gene lost 8 bases, with 8 bases spanning the gap. CDR3 sequence reads: CASRQRDEQFF. CDR3 sequence (DNA): TGTGCCAGCAGACAGCGGGATGAGCAGTTCTTC.

The sample holds a few counts of this clone. The rearrangement uses TRBV15 and TRBJ1-2, with D possibly matching TRBD1 (6 bases). The CDR3 contains 14 residues. V was cut by 3 bases and J by 4 bases, with 12 bases left in between. CDR1 and CDR2 from the germline V gene are LNHNV and YYDKDF (reference sequence). Here the CDR3 reads CATSRNRDIYGYTF. The CDR3 DNA is TGTGCCACCAGCAGGAACCGGGACATCTATGGCTACACCTTC.

The chain joins TRBV30 to TRBJ2-5; no reliable D call. This CDR3 region has 12 residues. In germline, CDR1 is GTSNPN, CDR2 SVGIG (reference sequence). V was cut by 3 bases and J by 0 bases, with 5 bases left in between. The CDR3 loop reads CAWRQYQETQYF. In DNA form, the CDR3 reads TGTGCCTGGAGGCAGTACCAAGAGACCCAGTACTTC.

This clone was detected only a few times. The rearrangement links TRBV5-1 to TRBJ2-1; 9 bases fit TRBD2. V gave up 4 bases and J gave up 5 bases; unmatched junction bases: 10. The CDR3 runs 16 residues. Germline assignment: CDR1 SGHRS and CDR2 YFSETQ. CDR3 nucleotide sequence: TGCGCCAGCAGCCCCCCGTCTAGCGGGAAACACAATGAGCAGTTCTTC. Translating it yields CASSPPSSGKHNEQFF.

The V and J genes are TRBV4-3 and TRBJ2-1; TRBD2 aligns across 10 bases. The CDR3 totals 16 residues. V lost 1 base to trimming and J lost 6 bases; unmatched junction nucleotides: 6. Germline values: CDR1 LGHNA, CDR2 YSLEER. The CDR3 region has the DNA TGCGCCAGCAGCCAAGTCCTAGCGGGAGCTCTCAATGAGCAGTTCTTC. Translated: CASSQVLAGALNEQFF.

This clone occurred a few times. The J gene is TRBJ2-5, the V gene TRBV30; D is possibly TRBD1 (5 bases). CDR3 length: 12 amino acids. Trimming cost V 1 base and J 4 bases, with 7 bases left between them. Germline loops: CDR1 GTSNPN, CDR2 SVGIG (reference sequence). Here the CDR3 DNA reads TGTGCCTGGAGTGCTAGGGGAGAGACCCAGTACTTC. This gives the protein CAWSARGETQYF.

V usage is TRBV7-9 and J usage is TRBJ2-7; TRBD2 might be the D (5 bases). Per germline, CDR1 SEHNR and CDR2 FQNEAQ (reference sequence). V was trimmed by 5 bases and J by 3 bases, leaving 17 bases between them. This CDR3 has 15 residues. The CDR3 nucleotides read TGTGCCAGCAGCAGCACTAGAAGTTCTTACTACGAGCAGTACTTC. This codes for CASSSTRSSYYEQYF. Supplemented by reference TRBV7-9 and TRBJ2-7, the full variable domain reads DTGVSQNPRHKITKRGQNVTFRCDPISEHNRLYWYRQTLGQGPEFLTYFQNEAQLEKSRLLSDRFSAERPKGSFSTLEIQRTEQGDSAMYLCASSSTRSSYYEQYFGPGTRLTVT.

The chain joins TRBV28 to TRBJ1-5; D is uncertain. From germline, CDR1 is MDHEN and CDR2 SYDVKM. V gave up 6 bases and J gave up 9 bases, with 18 bases separating them. This CDR3 region has 14 residues. The CDR3 nucleotides are TGTGCCAGCAGCTTACCCTCGGTGGGGAGGCCCCAGCATTTT. Amino acid sequence: CASSLPSVGRPQHF.

In its sample, this clone was seen a few times. At one end, the junction sequence differs from germline, possibly due to a read error. This rearrangement joins TRBV14 to TRBJ2-7, with D possibly being TRBD2 (5 bases). In germline, CDR1 is SGHDN, CDR2 FVKESK. This CDR3 has 12 amino acids. This CDR3 is CASSLGPPERVF. Written as DNA, the CDR3 is TGTGCCAGCAGCCTTGGTCCCCCCGAGAGGGTGTTC.

This clone has a handful of counts. The chain carries TRBV7-9 and TRBJ2-2; 16 nucleotides agree with TRBD2. CDR3 size: 19 residues. V dropped 5 bases and J dropped 1; count of bases not matched to a gene: 7. In germline, CDR1 is SEHNR, CDR2 FQNEAQ (reference sequence). CDR3 bases: TGTGCCAGCAGCAGACCGGGACTAGCGGGAGGGATGAACACCGGGGAGCTGTTTTTT. This sequence encodes CASSRPGLAGGMNTGELFF.

This clone has a handful of counts. The chain recombines TRBV5-4 with TRBJ2-7; D not resolved. V was clipped by 4 bases and J by 3 bases, with 14 bases between them. The CDR3 runs 14 residues. From germline, CDR1 is SGHNT and CDR2 YYREEE (reference sequence). The CDR3 spells CASSAQTGNYEQYF. In DNA, the CDR3 is TGTGCCAGCAGCGCCCAGACTGGAAACTACGAGCAGTACTTC.

This chain links TRBV7-2 with TRBJ1-4; D is ambiguous. The CDR3 spans 15 residues. Trimming stripped 2 bases from V and 1 base from J, with 8 bases between. The germline V gene encodes CDR1 SGHTA and CDR2 FQGNSA. The CDR3 sequence is CASSLSPGTNEKLFF. Written as DNA, the CDR3 is TGTGCCAGCAGCTTAAGCCCAGGAACTAATGAAAAACTGTTTTTT.

This clone was seen a handful of times. The rearrangement joins TRBV25-1 to TRBJ2-1; 16 bases align to TRBD2. The germline gives CDR1 MGHDK, CDR2 SYGVNS. The V and J ends lost 3 bases and 8 bases, in that order; junction bases with no gene match: 10. The CDR3 contains 18 residues. CDR3 DNA: TGTGCCAGCAGTGATCCCGGGACTAGCGGGAGGGCCCTCGATGAGCAGTTCTTC. Encoded protein: CASSDPGTSGRALDEQFF.

This clone appeared once. The chain recombines TRBV5-1 with TRBJ2-1; 7 nucleotides line up with TRBD2. V shed 4 bases and J 6 bases; nucleotides not matched to a gene: 10. The CDR3 consists of 15 residues. The germline gives CDR1 SGHRS, CDR2 YFSETQ. CDR3 DNA sequence: TGCGCCAGCAGCCGGAGCGGGACCCTGGGCAATGAGCAGTTCTTC. Translated: CASSRSGTLGNEQFF.

This chain uses TRBV5-6 with TRBJ2-7, with TRBD1 matching 9 bases. Germline CDR1 SGHDT, CDR2 YYEEEE. This CDR3 contains 16 residues. The V segment lost 4 bases and the J segment 0 bases; nucleotides outside the gene matches: 8. CDR3 DNA sequence: TGTGCCAGCAGCGGGGACAGGGTTAGGCTCTCCTACGAGCAGTACTTC. This codes for CASSGDRVRLSYEQYF.

The chain uses TRBV9 and TRBJ2-5; 10 bases align to TRBD1. The germline V gene encodes CDR1 SGDLS and CDR2 YYNGEE. Germline trimming cut 4 bases from V and 0 bases from J; bases unmatched to any gene: 6. The CDR3 runs to 16 residues. CDR3 coding DNA: TGTGCCAGCAGCCCCGGGACAGGGGTTTACCAAGAGACCCAGTACTTC. Its translation: CASSPGTGVYQETQYF.